This T cell receptor (beta chain) originates from a study of molecular identifiers for immune sequencing clone quantification. Study observations and caveats: Effector cells had over 99% of their molecules in clones above 20 RNA copies, while naive cells had under 1%.

A CD8+CD4-CCR7+CD45RA+ phenotype served as the sorting definition for naive CD8 T cells. In the case of this clonotype: Its antigen remains unidentified.

Bulk TCR libraries used previously described methods and listed TCR primers. One entry per CDR3 protein results from TCRdb running MiXCR on the PCR reads. The table lists approximately 550,000 distinct CDR3 sequences, roughly 26% of them singletons. Input material: naive CD8+ T cells from blood, with Jurkat cell RNA spiked in. The subset: FACS-sorted CD8+CD4-CCR7+CD45RA+ naive T cells. The sequence came from a human donor in good health. Some libraries in this study had Jurkat cell RNA spiked in.

The CDR3 coding sequence is TGTGCCAGCGCGTGTAGCGGGAGAGATACGCAGTATTTT. As protein: CASACSGRDTQYF. J is TRBJ2-3 and V is TRBV12-3 or TRBV12-4; TRBD2 matches at 9 bases. V shed 8 bases, J shed 5 bases, and the junction held 5 bases outside the gene matches. CDR3 size: 13 residues.